This T cell receptor (beta chain) derives from a study of regulatory T cells in long-lasting Graves disease. HTBI primers from iRepertoire and Arm-PCR of CDR3 regions yielded the TCR beta libraries. TCRdb re-called the multiplex PCR reads with MiXCR, one entry per CDR3 protein. The sample carries 400,000 or so distinct CDR3 sequences, less than 25% recorded once. The time point here: persistent/refractory GD, antithyroid drugs over 5 years with positive TRAb. RNA from PBMCs was the source of the TCR library. This clonotype was seen ten or more times. The material was peripheral blood mononuclear cells (PBMCs), obtained when the disease was refractory, from a patient treated with antithyroid drugs. This TCR was recovered from a female donor with Graves disease.

The CDR3 region is CASGPGTDYNEQFF. CDR3 sequence (DNA): TGTGCTAGTGGCCCCGGGACAGATTACAATGAGCAGTTCTTC. V usage is TRBV12-5 and J usage is TRBJ2-1, with 7 positions matching TRBD1. The CDR3 spans 14 residues. Looked up from germline, CDR1 is LGHNT and CDR2 is FRNRAP. V shed 6 bases, J shed 4 bases, and the junction held 6 bases outside the gene matches.